This T cell receptor (beta chain) was identified during a study of CD8 T cells in Susac syndrome. Random hexamers served to reverse transcribe roughly 0.45 to 1 ug RNA. TCR beta CDR3 was amplified by immunoSEQ covering 54 Vbeta and 13 Jbeta. TCRdb reanalysed the immunoSEQ multiplex PCR reads using MiXCR and keeps one entry per CDR3 protein. In the table there are approximately 300,000 distinct CDR3 sequences, 85% of which are singletons. TEMRA cells were FACS-enriched, while CD8+ and CD4+ T cells were negatively isolated. Worth noting for this clonotype: Its antigen is not known.

General observations from the study: It was acknowledged by the study that relatively few individuals were included in its TCR sequencing and HLA analysis.

V dropped 5 bases and J dropped 4 bases, with 14 bases sitting between them. The CDR3 totals 14 residues. CDR1 and CDR2 (germline): SEHNR, FQNEAQ (reference sequence). The chain links TRBV7-9 to TRBJ1-2, with a possible D match to TRBD1 (6 bases). The sequencing input was CD8+ T cells from PBMCs. The sequence was collected from a human donor with multiple sclerosis. The CDR3, as DNA: TGTGCCAGCAGCCAGGGGTCTCGGCTCTATGGCTACACCTTC. It encodes CASSQGSRLYGYTF. The full variable domain, with the rest looked up from reference TRBV7-9 and TRBJ1-2, is DTGVSQNPRHKITKRGQNVTFRCDPISEHNRLYWYRQTLGQGPEFLTYFQNEAQLEKSRLLSDRFSAERPKGSFSTLEIQRTEQGDSAMYLCASSQGSRLYGYTFGSGTRLTVV.